Following are 24 T cell receptor beta chains from one sample sequenced in a study of early T cells in non-severe SARS-CoV-2 infection. From the 5' RACE reads, TCRdb called clonotypes with MiXCR, one entry per CDR3 protein. The data show some 96,000 distinct CDR3 sequences, with under 15% seen just once and about 2.3% held by the top ten. The sample consisted of whole blood. The receptors come from an adult who was a healthcare worker with PCR-confirmed SARS-CoV-2 infection or an uninfected control (not recorded which).

This clonotype was found a few times. This chain uses TRBV28 with TRBJ1-2; D is ambiguous. V was shortened by 3 bases and J by 4 bases, with 9 bases between the two germline ends. Germline lookup yields CDR1 MDHEN and CDR2 SYDVKM. CDR3 length: 13 residues. The CDR3 DNA reads TGTGCCAGCAGTTTGCCTGTATCCTATGGCTACACCTTC. Translated: CASSLPVSYGYTF.

This clonotype was picked up a small number of times. CDR3 protein: CSARLVGTELSPLHF. CDR3 in DNA: TGCAGTGCTAGATTAGTAGGGACAGAATTATCACCCCTCCACTTT. V gene TRBV20-1 combines with J gene TRBJ1-6; the match to TRBD1 covers 7 bases. V trimming: 2 bases; J trimming: 10 bases; junction bases outside the gene matches: 11. In germline, CDR1 is DFQATT, CDR2 SNEGSKA (reference sequence). The CDR3 consists of 15 residues.

The chain combines TRBV7-9 with TRBJ1-6; D is uncertain. CDR1 and CDR2 (germline): SEHNR, FQNEAQ (reference sequence). There are 15 residues in the CDR3. Trimming shortened V by 3 bases and J by 7 bases, and 13 bases separated the two germline ends. The CDR3 region has the DNA TGTGCCAGCAGCTTGGAGGCCAGCCAGAATTCACCCCTCCACTTT. It is translated as CASSLEASQNSPLHF.

Ten or more counts support this clonotype. The chain has TRBV28 and TRBJ1-1, with D unresolved. The CDR3 extends over 10 amino acids. CDR1 and CDR2 from the germline V gene are MDHEN and SYDVKM. Trimming removed 6 bases from V and 2 bases from J, with 1 base in between. The CDR3 region is CASRNTEAFF. The CDR3 coding sequence is TGTGCCAGCAGAAACACTGAAGCTTTCTTT. Combining the CDR3 with reference TRBV28 and TRBJ1-1 gives the whole variable domain DVKVTQSSRYLVKRTGEKVFLECVQDMDHENMFWYRQDPGLGLRLIYFSYDVKMKEKGDIPEGYSVSREKKERFSLILESASTNQTSMYLCASRNTEAFFGQGTRLTVV.

This clonotype was detected a few times. The chain carries TRBV6-2 or TRBV6-3 and TRBJ2-5; TRBD2 matches at 15 bases. Trimming at V came to 6 bases and at J to 0 bases, leaving 5 bases not matched to a gene. This CDR3 contains 17 residues. Germline CDR1 and CDR2: MNHEY and SVGEGT. CDR3 loop: CASSGTSGGSYQETQYF. The CDR3 DNA follows: TGTGCCAGCAGCGGGACTAGCGGGGGGTCGTACCAAGAGACCCAGTACTTC.

This clonotype has at least ten counts. This chain uses TRBV18 with TRBJ1-6; D ambiguous. Germline CDR1 and CDR2: KGHSH and LQKENI. Trimming removed 4 bases at V and 9 bases at J, with 13 bases between. CDR3 length equals 14 residues. The CDR3 nucleotides are TGTGCCAGCTCACTGAGCGGGGTGAGTTCACCCCTCCACTTT. Translation gives CASSLSGVSSPLHF.

There are a few counts of this clonotype. The chain employs TRBV11-3 and TRBJ2-1; 12 nucleotides match TRBD2. With V trimmed by 2 bases and J by 7 bases, 9 bases remained unmatched. The CDR3 loop spans 17 amino acids. Germline assignment: CDR1 SGHNT and CDR2 YENEEA. Written as DNA, the CDR3 is TGTGCCAGCAGCTTACGTTGGTCTAGCGGGGGGGTTAATGAGCAGTTCTTC. Translated, it gives CASSLRWSSGGVNEQFF.

This clonotype was recorded a few times. The genes are TRBV12-3 or TRBV12-4 and TRBJ1-6; weak D call: TRBD1 (6 bases). Trimming removed 7 bases from V and 4 bases from J, with 11 bases in between. The CDR3 length is 14 residues. CDR3 region: CASNRDGYNSPLHF. CDR3 DNA sequence: TGTGCCAGCAACAGGGACGGATATAATTCACCCCTCCACTTT.

This clonotype was seen a handful of times. The rearrangement joins TRBV6-4 to TRBJ2-2; D perhaps matches TRBD2 (5 bases). The V end lost 6 bases, the J end lost 7 bases, and 18 bases lay between the germline ends. The CDR3 is 15 residues long. Germline V gene data show CDR1 as MRHNA and CDR2 as SNTAGT. The CDR3 coding sequence is TGTGCCAGCAGAGCGGAGCCAGTGTCAGGCGGGGAGCTGTTTTTT. This gives the protein CASRAEPVSGGELFF.

The chain recombines TRBV6-1 with TRBJ2-5, with a weak D call TRBD1 (5 bases). V gave up 1 base and J gave up 3 bases, with 12 bases separating them. There are 15 residues in the CDR3. CDR1 is MNHNS, CDR2 SASEGT, per germline. CDR3 sequence: CASSEVIRAKETQYF. In nucleotides, the CDR3 is TGTGCCAGCAGTGAAGTGATCAGGGCAAAAGAGACCCAGTACTTC.

The chain has TRBV11-2 and TRBJ2-3; perhaps D is TRBD1 or TRBD2 (5 bases each). The V gene's germline CDR1 is SGHAT and CDR2 FQNNGV. The CDR3 consists of 15 residues. Trimming removed 0 bases from V and 2 bases from J, with 9 bases in between. CDR3 in amino acids: CASSLEWGNTDTQYF. CDR3 sequence (DNA): TGTGCCAGCAGCTTAGAGTGGGGGAACACAGATACGCAGTATTTT.

The genes are TRBV10-3 and TRBJ1-5; D remains unclear. The V gene lost 7 bases and the J gene lost 1 base, with 8 bases spanning the gap. Germline lookup yields CDR1 ENHRY and CDR2 SYGVKD. This CDR3 is 13 amino acids long. CDR3 loop: CAITPDSNQPQHF. CDR3 sequence (DNA): TGTGCCATCACCCCCGACAGCAATCAGCCCCAGCATTTT.

The rearrangement uses TRBV10-3 and TRBJ2-7, with D perhaps matching TRBD1 or TRBD2 (6 bases each). Germline V gives CDR1 ENHRY, CDR2 SYGVKD. Trimming pared 10 bases from V and 3 bases from J, leaving 13 bases between. This CDR3 is 12 amino acids long. CDR3 residues: CARRDTDYEQYF. In nucleotides, the CDR3 is TGTGCCAGGAGGGACACCGACTACGAGCAGTACTTC.

This clonotype was seen ten or more times. This chain connects TRBV9 to TRBJ2-5, with 9 bases matching TRBD2. Germline values: CDR1 SGDLS, CDR2 YYNGEE. Trimming removed 1 base from V and 0 bases from J; junction bases left unmatched: 1. The CDR3 covers 15 residues. The CDR3 sequence is CASSVLAGYQETQYF. The DNA of the CDR3 is TGTGCCAGCAGCGTACTAGCGGGGTACCAAGAGACCCAGTACTTC.

This clonotype came up a few times. The chain uses TRBV6-5 and TRBJ2-3; 12 bases fit TRBD2. Looked up from germline, CDR1 is MNHEY and CDR2 is SVGAGI. V shed 0 bases, J shed 6 bases, and the junction held 1 base outside the gene matches. The CDR3 runs to 15 residues. The CDR3 here is CASSYSGLAGDTQYF. CDR3 DNA: TGTGCCAGCAGTTACTCCGGACTAGCGGGGGATACGCAGTATTTT.

The chain recombines TRBV7-2 with TRBJ2-3; no firm D call. Looked up from germline, CDR1 is SGHTA and CDR2 is FQGNSA. Trimming cost V 2 bases and J 4 bases, with 10 bases left between them. The CDR3 spans 14 residues. In DNA form, the CDR3 reads TGTGCCAGCAGCTTATCTCCTATGGCAGATACGCAGTATTTT. Translation gives CASSLSPMADTQYF. The variable domain in full, with the rest retrieved from reference TRBV7-2 and TRBJ2-3, is GAGVSQSPSNKVTEKGKDVELRCDPISGHTALYWYRQSLGQGLEFLIYFQGNSAPDKSGLPSDRFSAERTGGSVSTLTIQRTQQEDSAVYLCASSLSPMADTQYFGPGTRLTVL.

This clonotype was seen only a few times. This chain connects TRBV7-9 to TRBJ1-6; the D gene is possibly TRBD1 (5 bases). V lost 5 bases and J 0 bases, leaving 8 bases between the germline ends. Per germline, CDR1 SEHNR and CDR2 FQNEAQ (reference sequence). This CDR3 is 15 amino acids long. The CDR3 nucleotides are TGTGCCAGCAGCCGGGGGAGCTCCTATAATTCACCCCTCCACTTT. This sequence encodes CASSRGSSYNSPLHF.

This clonotype was counted only a few times. The chain uses TRBV20-1 and TRBJ2-5; D is ambiguous. Trimming removed 5 bases from V and 4 bases from J, with 14 bases in between. Per germline, CDR1 DFQATT and CDR2 SNEGSKA (reference sequence). This CDR3 has 13 amino acids. CDR3 nucleotides: TGCAGTGCTTCCCCCGGAAGCCGAGAGACCCAGTACTTC. It encodes CSASPGSRETQYF.

This clonotype has a count of ten or more. This chain links TRBV7-8 with TRBJ1-2; 7 bases are shared with TRBD1. Trimming removed 4 bases from V and 2 bases from J; junction bases left unmatched: 1. This CDR3 is 13 amino acids long. Germline V gene lookup returns CDR1 SGHVS and CDR2 FQNEAQ. The CDR3 coding sequence is TGTGCCAGCAGCTCACAGGGGAACTATGGCTACACCTTC. Protein sequence: CASSSQGNYGYTF.

This clonotype has at least ten counts. The chain carries TRBV20-1 and TRBJ2-1, with 8 bases lining up with TRBD2. Germline assignment: CDR1 DFQATT and CDR2 SNEGSKA (reference sequence). The CDR3 totals 16 residues. J was trimmed by 8 bases and V by 0 bases; bases with no gene match: 12. CDR3 region: CSARDLGSGMVDEQFF. In nucleotides, the CDR3 is TGCAGTGCTAGAGATCTGGGTAGCGGGATGGTCGATGAGCAGTTCTTC.

The table lists this clonotype with many counts. V usage is TRBV10-3 and J usage is TRBJ2-1; 7 bases match TRBD1. From germline, CDR1 is ENHRY and CDR2 SYGVKD. The CDR3 runs to 17 residues. V shed 0 bases and J 0 bases; nucleotides not matched to a gene: 5. CDR3 sequence (DNA): TGTGCCATCAGTGAGTCTTCCGGGACAGCCTCCTACAATGAGCAGTTCTTC. Residues: CAISESSGTASYNEQFF.

There are a few counts of this clonotype. Compared with germline, one end of the junction differs, possibly owing to a read error. The rearrangement uses TRBV29-1 and TRBJ2-1; D is possibly TRBD1 (5 bases). This CDR3 comprises 14 residues. CDR1 and CDR2 from the germline V gene are SQVTM and ANQGSEA. The chain's CDR3 is CSVEGVSSYNEQFF. As DNA, the CDR3 is TGCAGCGTGGAAGGGGTTAGCTCCTACAATGAGCAGTTCTTC.

This clonotype was observed many times. Written as DNA, the CDR3 is TGTGCCAGCAACAGGGATGGGAATCAGCCCCAGCATTTT. This codes for CASNRDGNQPQHF. The chain carries TRBV2 and TRBJ1-5, with a weak D call TRBD1 (6 bases). The CDR3 runs 13 residues. The V and J ends lost 7 bases and 4 bases respectively, with 11 bases between them. Germline CDR1 SNHLY, CDR2 FYNNEI.

This clonotype has ten or more counts. The V gene is TRBV9, the J gene TRBJ1-3; D is uncertain. The CDR3 is made up of 17 amino acids. Germline values: CDR1 SGDLS, CDR2 YYNGEE. Trimming took off 3 bases at V and 0 bases at J, with 16 bases between the two ends. CDR3 residues: CASSDRQAPSSGNTIYF. The DNA of the CDR3 is TGTGCCAGCAGCGACCGACAAGCACCCAGCTCTGGAAACACCATATATTTT.